The rows below give T cell receptor beta chains drawn from one sample of a study of regulatory T cells in long-lasting Graves disease. TCRdb fed the multiplex PCR reads into MiXCR, producing one record per CDR3 protein. Found here are 400,000 to 450,000 distinct CDR3 sequences, around 20% of them singletons; the top ten hold roughly a quarter. Sequencing used peripheral blood mononuclear cells (PBMCs), obtained when the disease was refractory, from a patient treated with antithyroid drugs. Every receptor here comes from a female donor with Graves disease. The CDR3 runs from the conserved cysteine through the conserved F or W. Fields, in order: J gene, V gene, clone size, D gene, CDR3 DNA, CDR3 protein. D genes are given only for firm matches. Size is stated for part of the rows, as once, few or many counts, or as a class when the clone is expanded.

TRBJ2-1,TRBV28,many,TRBD2,TGTGCCAGCAGCCCTTTGCGGGGAGGGTCCTACAATGAGCAGTTCTTC,CASSPLRGGSYNEQFF
TRBJ1-1,TRBV4-3,-,-,TGCGCCAGCAGCCAAGGTTCTCAGGGTTTGAACACTGAAGCTTTCTTT,CASSQGSQGLNTEAFF
TRBJ1-1,TRBV30,-,TRBD1,TGTGCCTGGAGAACACAGGGGGCTCGGACTGAAGCTTTCTTT,CAWRTQGARTEAFF
TRBJ2-7,TRBV28,many,-,TGTGCCAGCAGTACCGCGGGGCGCGAGCAGTACTTC,CASSTAGREQYF
TRBJ2-2,TRBV3-1,few,-,TGTGCCAGCAGCCAACTAGGGGGGAACACCGGGGAGCTGTTTTTT,CASSQLGGNTGELFF
TRBJ1-2,TRBV28,many,-,TGTGCCAGCAGTTTACCCGGGTATGGCTACACCTTC,CASSLPGYGYTF
TRBJ2-5,TRBV15,-,-,TGTGCCACCAGCAGAGTGGGGATTTCAGAGACCCAGTACTTC,CATSRVGISETQYF
TRBJ2-2,TRBV7-9,-,-,TGTGCCAGCAGCTCCGCACTGGGGACCACCAGGGAGCTGTTTTTT,CASSSALGTTRELFF
TRBJ2-1,TRBV27,-,-,TGTGCCAGCAGTTTATCCACAGGCAATGAGCAGTTCTTC,CASSLSTGNEQFF
TRBJ2-7,TRBV16,-,-,TGTGCCAGCAGCCAATGGGAAGCTACCTACGAGCAGTACTTC,CASSQWEATYEQYF
TRBJ2-2,TRBV4-3,few,TRBD2,TGCGCCAGCAGCCTAGAGCGGGAGGTCTGGACCGGGGAGCTGTTTTTT,CASSLEREVWTGELFF
TRBJ1-1,TRBV20-1,-,-,TGCAGGCAAATAAGCAATTCGAACACTGAAGCTTTCTTT,CRQISNSNTEAFF
TRBJ2-7,TRBV20-1,-,-,TGCGGTGCTAGAACGGCGGGAAGGTCCTACGAGCAGTACTTC,CGARTAGRSYEQYF
TRBJ1-2,TRBV28,many,-,TGTGCCATACCGACTGGCATGGACGGCTACACCTTC,CAIPTGMDGYTF
TRBJ2-7,TRBV6-2/TRBV6-3,few,TRBD2,TGTGCCAGCAGTCCAACCGGGACTAGCGGCTACGAGCAGTACTTC,CASSPTGTSGYEQYF
TRBJ1-5,TRBV2,many,-,TGTGCCAGCACCCAAGAGGGCGCGAATCAGCCCCAGCATTTT,CASTQEGANQPQHF
TRBJ1-1,TRBV6-1,many,-,TGTGCCAGCAGCACAGGGATGAACACTGAAGCTTTCTTT,CASSTGMNTEAFF
TRBJ2-5,TRBV7-9,-,-,TGTGCCAGCAGCTTAACCAGCGGGCAAGAGACCCAGTACTTC,CASSLTSGQETQYF
TRBJ2-1,TRBV7-9,-,TRBD2,TGTGCCAGCAGCGGTCCTAGCGGGAGACCGGGTGAGCAGTTCTTC,CASSGPSGRPGEQFF
TRBJ2-7,TRBV4-1,few,-,TGCGCCAGCAGCCGAGAGCGGGCCTACGAGCAGTACTTC,CASSRERAYEQYF
TRBJ2-5,TRBV15,-,TRBD2,TGTGCCACCAACCAGGGGCTAGCGGGAAACCAAGAGACCCAGTACTTC,CATNQGLAGNQETQYF
TRBJ1-5,TRBV27,few,TRBD1,TGTGCCAGCAGTCCATATTGGGACAGGGGATATAGCAATCAGCCCCAGCATTTT,CASSPYWDRGYSNQPQHF
TRBJ1-1,TRBV2,many,-,TGTGCCAGCAAGAGGACTTCTACCTTCATGAACACTGAAGCTTTCTTT,CASKRTSTFMNTEAFF
TRBJ1-5,TRBV10-3,-,-,TGTGCCATCAGTGAGTACGTGTTGATTGGCAATCAGCCCCAGCATTTT,CAISEYVLIGNQPQHF
TRBJ2-7,TRBV11-2,-,TRBD2,TGTGCCAGCAGCTTTCTAGCGGGAGACTACGAGCAGTACTTC,CASSFLAGDYEQYF
TRBJ2-2,TRBV7-3,few,-,TGTGCCAGCAGCTTAAACCGACAATCCATGAACACCGGGGAGCTGTTTTTT,CASSLNRQSMNTGELFF
TRBJ2-7,TRBV13,many,-,TGTGCCAGCAGCTTACCGCAGGGCTCCTACGAGCAGTACTTC,CASSLPQGSYEQYF
TRBJ2-1,TRBV6-1,-,-,TGTGCCAGCACCAGACAGGAATACAATGAGCAGTTCTTC,CASTRQEYNEQFF
TRBJ2-7,TRBV4-1,few,TRBD2,TGCGCCAGCAGCCTAAGATGGCGGGAGGCAAGCTCCTACGAGCAGTACTTC,CASSLRWREASSYEQYF
TRBJ2-2,TRBV20-1,-,-,TGCAGTGCTAGAGTTGTTAGCGGCACCGGGGAGCTGTTTTTT,CSARVVSGTGELFF
TRBJ2-7,TRBV20-1,few,-,TGCAGTGCTAGCATAGTCGGCCGGGGATCCTCCTACGAGCAGTACTTC,CSASIVGRGSSYEQYF
TRBJ2-7,TRBV20-1,many,-,TGCAGTGCTAGAGAGGAGGGGTCGTTCGGTCGGCAGTACTTC,CSAREEGSFGRQYF
TRBJ2-7,TRBV12-3/TRBV12-4,-,TRBD1,TGTGCCAGCAGCCCCTACGGCGGGACAGGTGCCGCCTACGAGCAGTACTTC,CASSPYGGTGAAYEQYF
TRBJ2-5,TRBV25-1,many,TRBD2,TGTGCCAGCAGTTCTTTCAGTCTAGCGGAGGTACGAGAGACCCAGTACTTC,CASSSFSLAEVRETQYF
TRBJ1-1,TRBV7-3,few,TRBD1,TGTGCCAGCAGCTTAATCAGACAGGGGAACACTGAAGCTTTCTTT,CASSLIRQGNTEAFF
TRBJ2-5,TRBV7-9,-,TRBD2,TGTGCCAGCAGCCGAGCGGGGCAAGAGACCCAGTACTTC,CASSRAGQETQYF
TRBJ1-5,TRBV30,few,-,TGTGCCTGGAAAAGGGGAGGTCGTGGGAATCAGCCCCAGCATTTT,CAWKRGGRGNQPQHF
TRBJ1-1,TRBV6-1,few,-,TGTGCCAGCAGTACCTGGACAAGCAACACTGAAGCTTTCTTT,CASSTWTSNTEAFF
TRBJ2-7,TRBV12-3/TRBV12-4,few,-,TGTGCCAGCAGTTTAGGCGGGTCCATCTACGAGCAGTACTTC,CASSLGGSIYEQYF
TRBJ2-6,TRBV11-2,few,-,TGTGCCAGCAGCTTAATGTTGGGGGGGGCCAACGTCCTGACTTTC,CASSLMLGGANVLTF
TRBJ2-7,TRBV18,-,-,TGTGCCAGCTCCTCCGTTTGGGGGAGTGCATCCTACGAGCAGTACTTC,CASSSVWGSASYEQYF
TRBJ2-2,TRBV15,few,-,TGTGCCACCAGCAGAGTCACCGGGGCCACCGGGGAGCTGTTTTTT,CATSRVTGATGELFF
TRBJ2-5,TRBV7-9,few,-,TGTGCCAGCAGCCTGACCGGGACAATACAAGAGACCCAGTACTTC,CASSLTGTIQETQYF
TRBJ2-5,TRBV7-2,-,-,TGTGCCAGCATCCCTATTTGGGCCACCCAAGAGACCCAGTACTTC,CASIPIWATQETQYF
TRBJ1-3,TRBV20-1,-,-,TGCAGTGCTAGAGCGTCGATCGAGCAGGGCTCTGGAAACACCATATATTTT,CSARASIEQGSGNTIYF
TRBJ1-4,TRBV7-2,many,-,TGTGCCAGCAGCTTTAGACAGACTGGGGAAACTAATGAAAAACTGTTTTTT,CASSFRQTGETNEKLFF
TRBJ1-1,TRBV10-3,-,-,TGTGCCATCAGCTACAGAAAGAACACTGAAGCTTTCTTT,CAISYRKNTEAFF
TRBJ2-4,TRBV7-9,-,TRBD2,TGTGCCAGCAGCCCCCGTCTGGCTAGCGGGAGGGGAGTCAGAAACATTCAGTACTTC,CASSPRLASGRGVRNIQYF
TRBJ2-3,TRBV6-1,many,-,TGTGCCAGCAGTGAGGGGGCGCAAGATACGCAGTATTTT,CASSEGAQDTQYF
TRBJ2-1,TRBV28,-,TRBD2,TGTGCCAGCAGTGCCCTGGGGAGCGGGAGGGCCAATGAGCAGTTCTTC,CASSALGSGRANEQFF
TRBJ2-2,TRBV7-9,-,TRBD2,TGTGCCAGCAGCCCTAAAAGCGGGAGAGACACCGGGGAGCTGTTTTTT,CASSPKSGRDTGELFF
TRBJ2-7,TRBV20-1,-,TRBD1,TGCAGTGCTAGACCCGACAGGGGACGGGGGTTCTACGAGCAGTACTTC,CSARPDRGRGFYEQYF
TRBJ2-7,TRBV7-2,-,TRBD2,TGTGCCAGCAGCTTAGCAGGGACTAGTGACGAGCAGTACTTC,CASSLAGTSDEQYF
TRBJ1-5,TRBV28,many,-,TGTGCCAGCAGGGCAACGGGGGGTCTGGGCAATCAGCCCCAGCATTTT,CASRATGGLGNQPQHF
TRBJ2-5,TRBV18,many,-,TGTGCCAGCTCACTGGGGTCTACGTTGGAGACCCAGTACTTC,CASSLGSTLETQYF
TRBJ1-1,TRBV12-3/TRBV12-4,-,TRBD1,TGTGCCAGCACCCCCGGACAGGGGATGAACACTGAAGCTTTCTTT,CASTPGQGMNTEAFF
TRBJ2-1,TRBV7-2,-,-,TGTGCCAGCAGCTTAGTTTTCTACGATGAGCAGTTCTTC,CASSLVFYDEQFF
TRBJ2-7,TRBV6-2/TRBV6-3,many,-,TGTGCCAGCAGTTACTCCCGACAGTCACCCTACGAGCAGTACTTC,CASSYSRQSPYEQYF
TRBJ2-7,TRBV29-1,-,-,TGCAGCGTTCTGGAATACGAGCAGTACTTC,CSVLEYEQYF